This T cell receptor (beta chain) was identified in a study of metastatic and nonmetastatic thyroid tumors. Whole-study context: Repertoires from malignant and benign thyroid patients were compared across blood and tumor or nodule tissue. General study findings and limits: Malignant thyroid tumors reportedly exceeded benign nodules significantly in TCR beta diversity, with the difference appearing in blood and tumor.

Nobody among the patients had been given any treatment before thyroid surgery. TCRdb called clones again from the PCR reads with MiXCR. The table lists roughly 28,000 clones, roughly 24% of them singletons. This clone was seen at least ten times. Antigen unknown. This TCR was sampled from a female donor with papillary thyroid cancer or a benign thyroid nodule (not recorded which). Some clones in this sample may be carry-over from other donors' samples. The source material was blood.

The CDR3: CATATSGPAQETQYF. CDR3 coding DNA: TGCGCCACCGCTACTAGCGGTCCTGCACAAGAGACCCAGTACTTC. This chain uses TRBV5-1 with TRBJ2-5; 8 bases match TRBD2. This CDR3 comprises 15 residues. Germline V lookup: CDR1 SGHRS, CDR2 YFSETQ. With 9 bases clipped from V and 2 bases from J, the junction kept 12 bases outside the gene matches.